Many counts were recorded for the clone carrying this T cell receptor (beta chain). This record belongs to a study of human T cells and chemical hapten exposure. Stated time point: pre-sensitization, week 0. Treatment in this sample: therapeutic diphenylcyclopropenone sensitization with weekly scalp DPC. Non-pregnant alopecia patients aged 18 to 70, suitable for DPC therapy. Germline V CDR1 and CDR2: SGHRS, YFSETQ. Trimming took 0 bases from V and 9 from J, leaving 10 bases between them. The length of the CDR3 is 13 residues. One entry per CDR3 protein results from TCRdb running MiXCR on the RACE reads. The sample has over 300,000 distinct CDR3 sequences, less than 6.5% seen once.

This clonotype was sampled from a woman aged 50 to 60 with alopecia areata. Some clones in this sample may be carry-over from other donors' samples. The sample here was whole blood, taken in connection with sensitization to the hapten diphenylcyclopropenone (DPC). This chain joins TRBV5-1 and TRBJ2-1; maybe TRBD2 (6 bases). CDR3 coding DNA: TGCGCCAGCAGCTTGGCGGGGGATGCTGAGCAGTTCTTC. It encodes CASSLAGDAEQFF.